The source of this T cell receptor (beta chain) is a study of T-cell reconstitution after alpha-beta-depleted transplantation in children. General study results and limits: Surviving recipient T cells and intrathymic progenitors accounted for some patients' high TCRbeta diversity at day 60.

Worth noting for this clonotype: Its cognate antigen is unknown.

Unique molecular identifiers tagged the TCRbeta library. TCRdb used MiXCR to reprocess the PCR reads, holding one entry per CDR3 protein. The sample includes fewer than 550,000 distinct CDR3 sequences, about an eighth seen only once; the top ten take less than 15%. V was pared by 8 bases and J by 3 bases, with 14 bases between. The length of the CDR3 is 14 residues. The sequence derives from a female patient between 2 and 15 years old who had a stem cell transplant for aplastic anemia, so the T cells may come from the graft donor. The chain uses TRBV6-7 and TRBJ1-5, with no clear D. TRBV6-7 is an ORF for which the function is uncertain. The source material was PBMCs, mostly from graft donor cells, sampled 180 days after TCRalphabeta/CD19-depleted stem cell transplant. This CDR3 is CASSYAENNQPQHF. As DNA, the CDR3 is TGTGCCAGCTCTTACGCGGAAAACAATCAGCCCCAGCATTTT.